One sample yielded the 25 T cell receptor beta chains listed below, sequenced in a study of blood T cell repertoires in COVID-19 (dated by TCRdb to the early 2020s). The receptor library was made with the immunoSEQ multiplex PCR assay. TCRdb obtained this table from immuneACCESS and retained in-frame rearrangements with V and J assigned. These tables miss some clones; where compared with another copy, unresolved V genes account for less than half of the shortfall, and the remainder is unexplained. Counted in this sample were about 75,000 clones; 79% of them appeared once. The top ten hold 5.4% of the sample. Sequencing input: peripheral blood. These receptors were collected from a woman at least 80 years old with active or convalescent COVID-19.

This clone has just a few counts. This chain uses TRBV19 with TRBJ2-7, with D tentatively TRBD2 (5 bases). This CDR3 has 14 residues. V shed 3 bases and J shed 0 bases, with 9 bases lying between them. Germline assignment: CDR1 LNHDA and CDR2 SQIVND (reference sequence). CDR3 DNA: TGTGCCAGTAGTATCGAGGGTAGCTCCTACGAGCAGTACTTC. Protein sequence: CASSIEGSSYEQYF.

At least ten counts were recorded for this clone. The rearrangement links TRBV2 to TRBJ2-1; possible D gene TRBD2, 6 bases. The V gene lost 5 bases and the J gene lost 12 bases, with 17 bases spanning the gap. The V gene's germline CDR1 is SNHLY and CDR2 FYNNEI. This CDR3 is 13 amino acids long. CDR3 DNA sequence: TGTGCCAGCAGTCCTTCCGGACGGGGAGGGCAGTTCTTC. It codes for CASSPSGRGGQFF.

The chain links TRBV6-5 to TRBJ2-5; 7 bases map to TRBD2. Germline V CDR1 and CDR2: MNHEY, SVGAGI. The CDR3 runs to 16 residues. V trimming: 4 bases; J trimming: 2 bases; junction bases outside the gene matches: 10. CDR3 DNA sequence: TGTGCCAGCAGTTCGGGGGGTCTGTGGCCACAAGAGACCCAGTACTTC. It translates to CASSSGGLWPQETQYF.

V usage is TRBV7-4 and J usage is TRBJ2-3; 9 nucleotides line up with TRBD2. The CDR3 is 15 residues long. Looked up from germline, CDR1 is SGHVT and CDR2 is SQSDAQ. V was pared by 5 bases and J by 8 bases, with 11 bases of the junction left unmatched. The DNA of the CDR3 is TGTGCCAGCAGCCCCGAGGGGACTAGCTTTGGTACGCAGTATTTT. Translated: CASSPEGTSFGTQYF.

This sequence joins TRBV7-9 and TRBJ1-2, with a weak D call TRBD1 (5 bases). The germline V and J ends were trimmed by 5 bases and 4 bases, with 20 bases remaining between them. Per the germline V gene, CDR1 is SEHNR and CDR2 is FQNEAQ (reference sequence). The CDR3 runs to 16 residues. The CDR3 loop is CASSKGAPQLVYGYTF. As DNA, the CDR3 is TGTGCCAGCAGCAAAGGGGCCCCGCAGTTGGTCTATGGCTACACCTTC.

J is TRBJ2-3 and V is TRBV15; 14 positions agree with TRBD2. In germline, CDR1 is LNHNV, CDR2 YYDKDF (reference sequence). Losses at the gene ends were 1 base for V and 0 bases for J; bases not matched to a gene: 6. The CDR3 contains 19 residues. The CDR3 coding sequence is TGTGCCACCAGCAGAGGTGGACTAGCGGGGGGACGTAGCACAGATACGCAGTATTTT. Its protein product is CATSRGGLAGGRSTDTQYF.

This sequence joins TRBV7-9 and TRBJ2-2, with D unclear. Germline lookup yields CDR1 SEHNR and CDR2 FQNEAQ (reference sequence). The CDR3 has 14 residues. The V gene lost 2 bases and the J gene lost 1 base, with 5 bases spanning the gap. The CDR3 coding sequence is TGTGCCAGCAGCTTAACGGTGAACACCGGGGAGCTGTTTTTT. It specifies CASSLTVNTGELFF.

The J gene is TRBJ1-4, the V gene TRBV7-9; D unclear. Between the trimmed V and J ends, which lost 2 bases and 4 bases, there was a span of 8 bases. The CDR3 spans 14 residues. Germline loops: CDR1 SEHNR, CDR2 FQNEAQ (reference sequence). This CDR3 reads CASSLRLSNEKLFF. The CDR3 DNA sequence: TGTGCCAGCAGCTTACGTCTGAGTAATGAAAAACTGTTTTTT.

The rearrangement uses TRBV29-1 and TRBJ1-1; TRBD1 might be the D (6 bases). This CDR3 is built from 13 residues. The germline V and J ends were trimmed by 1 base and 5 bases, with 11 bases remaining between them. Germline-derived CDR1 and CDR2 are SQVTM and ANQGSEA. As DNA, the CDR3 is TGCAGCGTTGAAGTAGGTACAGGGACTGAAGCTTTCTTT. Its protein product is CSVEVGTGTEAFF.

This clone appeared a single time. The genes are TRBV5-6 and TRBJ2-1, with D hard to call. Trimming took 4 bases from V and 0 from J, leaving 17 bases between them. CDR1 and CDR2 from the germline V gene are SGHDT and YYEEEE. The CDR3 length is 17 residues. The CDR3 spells CASSRGLEASSYNEQFF. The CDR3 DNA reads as TGTGCCAGCAGCAGAGGCCTAGAGGCAAGCTCCTACAATGAGCAGTTCTTC.

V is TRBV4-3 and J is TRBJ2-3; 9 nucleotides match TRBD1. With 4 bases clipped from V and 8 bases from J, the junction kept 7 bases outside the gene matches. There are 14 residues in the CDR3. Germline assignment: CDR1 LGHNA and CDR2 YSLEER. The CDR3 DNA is TGCGCCAGCAGCCCCGGGGACAGGGAAGGTACGCAGTATTTT. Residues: CASSPGDREGTQYF.

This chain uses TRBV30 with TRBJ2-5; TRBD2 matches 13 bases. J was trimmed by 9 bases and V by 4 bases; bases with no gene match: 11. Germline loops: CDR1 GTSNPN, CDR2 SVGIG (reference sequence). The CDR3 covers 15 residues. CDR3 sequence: CAWTTGLAGLRPQYF. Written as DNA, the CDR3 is TGTGCCTGGACTACGGGACTAGCGGGACTTAGGCCCCAGTACTTC.

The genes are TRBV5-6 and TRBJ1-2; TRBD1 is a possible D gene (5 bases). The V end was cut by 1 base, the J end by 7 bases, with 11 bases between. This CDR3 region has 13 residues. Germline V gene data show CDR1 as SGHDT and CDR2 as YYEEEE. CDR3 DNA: TGTGCCAGCAGCTTGTTCGGGGGAGGTGGCTACACCTTC. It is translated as CASSLFGGGGYTF.

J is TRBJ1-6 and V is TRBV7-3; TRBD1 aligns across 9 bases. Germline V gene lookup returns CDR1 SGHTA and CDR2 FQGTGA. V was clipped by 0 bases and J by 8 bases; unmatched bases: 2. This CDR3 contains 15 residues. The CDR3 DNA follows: TGTGCCAGCAGCTTAACGGACAGGGGTGATTCACCCCTCCACTTT. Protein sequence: CASSLTDRGDSPLHF.

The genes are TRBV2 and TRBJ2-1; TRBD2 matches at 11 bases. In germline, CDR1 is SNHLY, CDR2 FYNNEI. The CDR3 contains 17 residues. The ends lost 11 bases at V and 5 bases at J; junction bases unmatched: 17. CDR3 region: CAGNRGDTSGRNNEQFF. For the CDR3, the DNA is TGTGCCGGGAACAGGGGGGATACTAGCGGGAGAAACAATGAGCAGTTCTTC.

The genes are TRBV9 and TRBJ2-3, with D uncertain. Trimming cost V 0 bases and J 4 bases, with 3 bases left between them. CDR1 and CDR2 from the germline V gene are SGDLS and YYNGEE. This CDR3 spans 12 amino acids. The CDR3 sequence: CASSVAADTQYF. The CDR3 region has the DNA TGTGCCAGCAGCGTAGCAGCAGATACGCAGTATTTT.

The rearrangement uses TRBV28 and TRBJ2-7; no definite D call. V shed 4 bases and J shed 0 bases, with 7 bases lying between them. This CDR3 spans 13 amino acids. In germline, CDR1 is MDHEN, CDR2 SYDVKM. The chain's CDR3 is CASSSPNSYEQYF. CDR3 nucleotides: TGTGCCAGCAGTTCCCCCAACTCCTACGAGCAGTACTTC.

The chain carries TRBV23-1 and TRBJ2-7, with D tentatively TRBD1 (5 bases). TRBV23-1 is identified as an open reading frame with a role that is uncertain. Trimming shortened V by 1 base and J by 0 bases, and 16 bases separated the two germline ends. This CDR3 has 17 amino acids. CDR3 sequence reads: CASSQCQNRISSYEQYF. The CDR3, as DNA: TGCGCCAGCAGTCAATGCCAGAACAGGATCTCCTCCTACGAGCAGTACTTC.

In DNA, the CDR3 is TGTGCCAGCAGTATGAGAGATACGCAGTATTTT. Translation gives CASSMRDTQYF. The rearrangement uses TRBV6-2 or TRBV6-3 and TRBJ2-3; no firm D call. This CDR3 is built from 11 residues. The germline V gene encodes CDR1 MNHEY and CDR2 SVGEGT. V was pared by 5 bases and J by 5 bases, with 5 bases between.

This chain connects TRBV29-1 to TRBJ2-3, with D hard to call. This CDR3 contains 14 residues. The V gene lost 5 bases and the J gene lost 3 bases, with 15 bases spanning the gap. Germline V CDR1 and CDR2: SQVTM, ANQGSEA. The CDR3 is CSVWFPSSTDTQYF. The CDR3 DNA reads TGCAGCGTTTGGTTTCCTTCTAGTACAGATACGCAGTATTTT.

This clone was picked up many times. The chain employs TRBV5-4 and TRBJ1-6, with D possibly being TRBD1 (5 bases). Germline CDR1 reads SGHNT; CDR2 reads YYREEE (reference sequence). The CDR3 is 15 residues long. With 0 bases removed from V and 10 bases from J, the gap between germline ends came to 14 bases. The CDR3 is CASSLGSGRRSPLHF. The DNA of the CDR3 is TGTGCCAGCAGCTTGGGGTCAGGGAGGCGATCACCCCTCCACTTT.

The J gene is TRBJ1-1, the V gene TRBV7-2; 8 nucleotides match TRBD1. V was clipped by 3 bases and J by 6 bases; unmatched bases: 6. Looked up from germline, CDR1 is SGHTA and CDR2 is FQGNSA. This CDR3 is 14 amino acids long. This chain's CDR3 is CASSFRGQGSEAFF. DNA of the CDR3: TGTGCCAGCAGCTTCAGAGGACAGGGCTCTGAAGCTTTCTTT. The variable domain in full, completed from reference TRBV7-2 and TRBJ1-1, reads GAGVSQSPSNKVTEKGKDVELRCDPISGHTALYWYRQSLGQGLEFLIYFQGNSAPDKSGLPSDRFSAERTGGSVSTLTIQRTQQEDSAVYLCASSFRGQGSEAFFGQGTRLTVV.

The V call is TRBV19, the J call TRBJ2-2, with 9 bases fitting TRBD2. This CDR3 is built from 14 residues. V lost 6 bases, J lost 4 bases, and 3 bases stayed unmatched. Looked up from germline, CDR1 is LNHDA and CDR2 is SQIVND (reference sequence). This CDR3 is CASSAGGSTGELFF. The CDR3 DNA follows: TGTGCCAGTAGCGCGGGAGGGAGCACCGGGGAGCTGTTTTTT. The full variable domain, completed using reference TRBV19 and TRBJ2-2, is DGGITQSPKYLFRKEGQNVTLSCEQNLNHDAMYWYRQDPGQGLRLIYYSQIVNDFQKGDIAEGYSVSREKKESFPLTVTSAQKNPTAFYLCASSAGGSTGELFFGEGSRLTVL.

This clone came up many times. CDR3 region: CASSLGGHLEKLFF. The CDR3 DNA sequence: TGCGCCAGCAGCTTGGGAGGACACCTCGAAAAACTGTTTTTT. V and J are TRBV5-1 and TRBJ1-4; D is possibly TRBD1 (5 bases). Germline CDR1 and CDR2: SGHRS and YFSETQ. V shed 0 bases and J shed 8 bases, with 11 bases lying between them. CDR3 length: 14 residues.

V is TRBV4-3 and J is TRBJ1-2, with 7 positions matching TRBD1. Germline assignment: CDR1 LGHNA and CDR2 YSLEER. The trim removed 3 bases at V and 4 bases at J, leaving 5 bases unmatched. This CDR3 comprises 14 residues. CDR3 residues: CASSHKQGSYGYTF. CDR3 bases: TGCGCCAGCAGCCACAAACAGGGGTCCTATGGCTACACCTTC.